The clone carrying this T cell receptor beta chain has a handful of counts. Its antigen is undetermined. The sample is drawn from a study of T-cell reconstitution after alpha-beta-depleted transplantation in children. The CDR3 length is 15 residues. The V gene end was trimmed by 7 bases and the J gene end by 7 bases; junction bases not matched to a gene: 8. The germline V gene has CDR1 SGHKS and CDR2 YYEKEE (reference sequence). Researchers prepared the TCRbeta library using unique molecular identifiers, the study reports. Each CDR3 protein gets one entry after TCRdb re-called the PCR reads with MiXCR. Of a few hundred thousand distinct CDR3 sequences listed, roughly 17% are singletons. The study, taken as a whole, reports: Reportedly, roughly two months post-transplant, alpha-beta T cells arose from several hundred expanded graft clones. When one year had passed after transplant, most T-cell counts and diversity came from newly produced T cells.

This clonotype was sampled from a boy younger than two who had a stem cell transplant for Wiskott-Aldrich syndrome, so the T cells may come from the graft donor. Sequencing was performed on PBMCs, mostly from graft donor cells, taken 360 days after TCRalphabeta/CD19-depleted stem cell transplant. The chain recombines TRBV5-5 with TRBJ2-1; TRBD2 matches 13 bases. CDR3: CASSPGTSGTNEQFF. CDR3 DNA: TGTGCCAGCTCCCCCGGGACTAGCGGGACGAATGAGCAGTTCTTC.